This T cell receptor beta chain was profiled in a study of blood T cell repertoires in COVID-19. Some clones are missing from TCRdb's copy, which holds only in-frame ones; the method was immunoSEQ multiplex PCR. The sample consists of over 400,000 clones, about 88% of them appearing once. This CDR3 is 18 amino acids long. Germline V gene data show CDR1 as MGHRA and CDR2 as YSYEKL. V lost 5 bases and J lost 0; bases outside the gene matches: 9. The rearrangement uses TRBV4-1 and TRBJ2-3; 12 bases map to TRBD2. The receptor was isolated from a woman in her sixties who had recovered from COVID-19. The sample was PBMCs or T cells enriched from blood (not recorded which). CDR3 sequence: CASSSPGLAGPSTDTQYF. The CDR3 nucleotides are TGCGCCAGCAGCTCCCCCGGACTAGCGGGGCCTAGCACAGATACGCAGTATTTT.